This record concerns one T cell receptor (beta chain) sequence. The assay was immunoSEQ multiplex PCR, and TCRdb's table has in-frame clones only and misses some. This table has approximately 280,000 clones, 65% to 90% appearing once. The sample is drawn from a study of cytomegalovirus exposure and HLA in healthy donors. CDR1 and CDR2 from the germline V gene are MNHNY and SVGAGI (reference sequence). V lost 6 bases to trimming and J lost 5 bases, with 14 bases between them. The CDR3 sequence is 13 residues long. The source is a woman younger than 30 in good health and CMV-seronegative. V and J are TRBV6-6 and TRBJ2-7; D is ambiguous. The sequencing input was PBMCs. The CDR3 DNA follows: TGTGCCAGCAGAGTCGCTTTGAGCGACGAGCAGTACTTC. This gives the protein CASRVALSDEQYF.